A selection of T cell receptor beta chains follows, all from one sample in a study of blood T cells in healthy people across ages. TCRdb re-derived calls from the 5' RACE reads in MiXCR, one entry per CDR3 protein. The table lists around 800,000 distinct CDR3 sequences, about 46% of them singletons. Material for sequencing was blood. The receptors originated from an elderly man in good health. CDR3s include the opening cysteine and the closing phenylalanine or tryptophan. A D gene is named only where the DNA matches it firmly. Only part of the rows carry a size: once, few, many, or a class if the clone is expanded.

DNA | CDR3 | D | J | V | size
TGTGCCAGCAGCTACGAAGGACAGGGGCCTAAGACTGAAGCTTTCTTT | CASSYEGQGPKTEAFF | TRBD1 | TRBJ1-1 | TRBV7-3 | .
TGTGCCAGCAGCTTGGGTACAGGGGGCGGCTCCTACGAGCAGTACTTC | CASSLGTGGGSYEQYF | TRBD1 | TRBJ2-7 | TRBV7-8 | few
TGTGCCAGCAGCTTGCTGACGGACCCCTACCAAGAGACCCAGTACTTC | CASSLLTDPYQETQYF | . | TRBJ2-5 | TRBV5-5 | .
TGTGCCAGCAGCTTAGACGCGGGGAGGATTAGAAATGAGCAGTACTTC | CASSLDAGRIRNEQYF | . | TRBJ2-5 | TRBV7-2 | once
TGCAGTGCTAGACTCAGCAAAGAGACCCAGTACTTC | CSARLSKETQYF | . | TRBJ2-5 | TRBV20-1 | few
TGTGCCAGCAGCAAACGAACAGGGTGGCAGTACTTC | CASSKRTGWQYF | . | TRBJ2-7 | TRBV21-1 | .
TGTGCCAGCAGTCAACCCAGGGGCGCCGGGGCCAACGTCCTGACTTTC | CASSQPRGAGANVLTF | . | TRBJ2-6 | TRBV6-6 | few
TGTGCCAGCAGTTCGGGGAACAATGAGCAGTACTTC | CASSSGNNEQYF | . | TRBJ2-5 | TRBV27 | .
TGCGCCAGCAGCAAGGAGCCTAGCGGGAGGGGATACAATGAGCAGTTCTTC | CASSKEPSGRGYNEQFF | TRBD2 | TRBJ2-1 | TRBV5-1 | few
TGTGCCAGCAGCCAGGACAGGGCCGGCTACACCTTC | CASSQDRAGYTF | TRBD1 | TRBJ1-2 | TRBV7-2 | many
TGTGCCAGCGGAGGCTCCAGCTCCTACAATGAGCAGTTCTTC | CASGGSSSYNEQFF | . | TRBJ2-1 | TRBV6-2/TRBV6-3 | many
TGTGCCTTTGGACAGACCTTAAACACCGGGGAGCTGTTTTTT | CAFGQTLNTGELFF | . | TRBJ2-2 | TRBV30 | few
TGTGCCAGCAGTTTATACTCGGGAGTAGAGACCCAGTACTTC | CASSLYSGVETQYF | . | TRBJ2-5 | TRBV27 | few
TGCGCCAGCAGCTTGGGGGCACTAGCGGGAACATCGGGGGAGCAGTTCTTC | CASSLGALAGTSGEQFF | TRBD2 | TRBJ2-1 | TRBV5-1 | .
TGCAGTGCTAGATCTGGCAATCAGCCCCAGCATTTT | CSARSGNQPQHF | . | TRBJ1-5 | TRBV20-1 | few
TGTGCCACCCGGGACAGAGGCGACGAGCAGTACTTC | CATRDRGDEQYF | TRBD1 | TRBJ2-7 | TRBV6-5 | many
TGTGCCAGCAGCCTGCCGGGACAGTTGGACGAGCAGTACTTC | CASSLPGQLDEQYF | TRBD1 | TRBJ2-7 | TRBV3-1 | few
TGCAGTGCTACGGGACAGCAAGAGACCCAGTACTTC | CSATGQQETQYF | TRBD1 | TRBJ2-5 | TRBV20-1 | .
TGCGCCAGCAGCTTCCTGGGCCTTAGCACAGATACGCAGTATTTT | CASSFLGLSTDTQYF | . | TRBJ2-3 | TRBV5-1 | .
TGTGCCACCAGCTACGGGTCGGGCATGGACGAGCAGTACTTC | CATSYGSGMDEQYF | . | TRBJ2-7 | TRBV15 | .
TGCGCCAGCAGCTTACCGACTGAGGGTAGTGAGCGGTACTTC | CASSLPTEGSERYF | . | TRBJ2-7 | TRBV5-1 | .
TGCAGTGTCCCGACTAGCGACACAGATACGCAGTATTTT | CSVPTSDTDTQYF | TRBD2 | TRBJ2-3 | TRBV20-1 | few
TGTGCCAGCAGCCGGACTAGCGGGAGTTCCCGAATCCCAGAGACCCAGTACTTC | CASSRTSGSSRIPETQYF | TRBD2 | TRBJ2-5 | TRBV27 | .
TGCAGCGCCCCGATACGACTAGCGGGAGTTACAGATACGCAGTATTTT | CSAPIRLAGVTDTQYF | TRBD2 | TRBJ2-3 | TRBV29-1 | .
TGCGCCAGCAGGTTGGACACGGGGTCATTTGGAGCTTTCTTT | CASRLDTGSFGAFF | . | TRBJ1-1 | TRBV5-1 | few
TGCAGTGCTAGAGACCAAGAGACCCAGTACTTC | CSARDQETQYF | . | TRBJ2-5 | TRBV20-1 | .
TGTGCCATAAGCGTCAGCACAGATACGCAGTATTTT | CAISVSTDTQYF | . | TRBJ2-3 | TRBV28 | .
TGTGCCAGCAGCCCGACAGGGGTTCTTAATACGCAGTATTTT | CASSPTGVLNTQYF | TRBD1 | TRBJ2-3 | TRBV12-3/TRBV12-4 | .
TGCAGCGTTGGGAGGGGGGGGGATGAAAAACTGTTTTTT | CSVGRGGDEKLFF | . | TRBJ1-4 | TRBV29-1 | few
TGTGCCAGCAGTTCCAGCGGGACAGCTAACCGCTACACCTTC | CASSSSGTANRYTF | TRBD1 | TRBJ1-2 | TRBV27 | .
TGTGCCACCAGGCCCGGACTAGCGGGATTGACAGATACGCAGTATTTT | CATRPGLAGLTDTQYF | TRBD2 | TRBJ2-3 | TRBV24-1 | few
TGCAGTGCTAGGGGAGGGAATACGCAGTATTTT | CSARGGNTQYF | TRBD2 | TRBJ2-3 | TRBV20-1 | .
TGTGCCAGCAGCTTAGCCCGGACATCCGAGACCCAGTTCTTC | CASSLARTSETQFF | . | TRBJ2-1 | TRBV7-2 | .
TGTGCCAGCAGTTACGAGCTCGGCACAGATACGCAGTATTTT | CASSYELGTDTQYF | . | TRBJ2-3 | TRBV6-5 | .
TGCAGTGCTAGCTTCCCGACAGGGAGCAATCAGCCCCAGCATTTT | CSASFPTGSNQPQHF | TRBD1 | TRBJ1-5 | TRBV20-1 | .
TGTGCCAGCAGCCCTCAACGACAAAATGAGCAGTTCTTC | CASSPQRQNEQFF | . | TRBJ2-1 | TRBV7-3 | .
TGCAGTGGGACGGACAGGTACACCTACGAGCAGTACTTC | CSGTDRYTYEQYF | TRBD1 | TRBJ2-7 | TRBV20-1 | few
TGCAGCGTCTCACGGGACACAGATTCTGGGGCCAACGTCCTGACTTTC | CSVSRDTDSGANVLTF | . | TRBJ2-6 | TRBV29-1 | .
TGTGCCAGCAGCCCCCCCGCTACATACAATGAGCAGTACTTC | CASSPPATYNEQYF | . | TRBJ2-7 | TRBV28 | few
TGTGCCATCACTGAGGGACTAGCGGGAGTCAATGAGCAGTTCTTC | CAITEGLAGVNEQFF | TRBD2 | TRBJ2-1 | TRBV10-3 | few